Reported below is one TCR beta chain. The antigen remains unidentified. Assay: immunoSEQ multiplex PCR; the TCRdb copy retains only in-frame clones and omits some. Of hundreds of thousands of clones in the sample, more than 70% were seen once. The data were obtained in a study of Ad26.COV2.S vaccination and SARS-CoV-2 variants. Study-wide results and limits: Breadth of non-spike TCRs did not differ between vaccinees and placebo recipients. Analyses that measured TCR breadth and depth may have underestimated total T cell responses.

Treatment of the sample: around 19 received Ad26.COV2.S at low or high dose, single or two shots; 5 received placebo; per-sample allocation not given. The samples date from day 63 after the first vaccine or placebo injection. Sequencing was performed on peripheral blood, taken in a trial of Ad26.COV2.S vaccine versus placebo. The receptor was derived from a person aged 18 to 65 who received the Ad26.COV2.S COVID-19 vaccine or a placebo.

The CDR3 bases are TGTGCAAGTCGCTTAGCGAGAGAAAGGGGGAATTCACCCCTCCACTTT. This sequence encodes CASRLARERGNSPLHF. The V call is TRBV12-2, the J call TRBJ1-6; TRBD1 reflects the table's D call only, with no check against the DNA. TRBV12-2 has pseudogene status. This CDR3 is 16 amino acids long.